A selection of T cell receptor beta chains follows, all from one sample in a study of blood T cell repertoires in COVID-19. The assay was immunoSEQ multiplex PCR, and TCRdb's table has in-frame clones only and misses some. The sample includes about 260,000 clones, less than 90% seen only once; the top ten take approximately 4.3%. Sequences were obtained from peripheral blood. Receptors originate from a man between 60 and 75 years old who had recovered from COVID-19. CDR3s include the opening cysteine and the closing phenylalanine or tryptophan. Fields, in order: D gene, clone size, J gene, V gene, CDR3 DNA, CDR3 protein. D genes are given only for firm matches. Expanded clones get a size class; other rows say once, few or many, or leave the size out.

>TRBD1|-|TRBJ1-1|TRBV6-5
TGTGCCAGCAGTTACGGGGGGACAGCGAACACTGAAGCTTTCTTT
CASSYGGTANTEAFF
>TRBD1|once|TRBJ1-4|TRBV6-1
TGTGCCAGCAGTGAGGACAGGGGGTATGAAAAACTGTTTTTT
CASSEDRGYEKLFF
>-|-|TRBJ2-3|TRBV5-4
TGTGCCAGCAGCCAAAACACAGATACGCAGTATTTT
CASSQNTDTQYF
>-|-|TRBJ1-6|TRBV7-9
TGTGCCAGCAGCGTTACTCAAGGGGGGGGTTATAATTCACCCCTCCACTTT
CASSVTQGGGYNSPLHF
>TRBD2|-|TRBJ2-5|TRBV6-2/TRBV6-3
TGTGCCAGCAGTCTATCTAGCGGGCAGACCCAGTACTTC
CASSLSSGQTQYF
>TRBD1|-|TRBJ1-3|TRBV6-5
TGTGCCAGCAGCGGCAGGGGGGGAAACACCATATATTTT
CASSGRGGNTIYF
>-|-|TRBJ2-4|TRBV7-9
TGTGCCAGCAGCTTCAAAACAAATGACAAAAACATTCAGTACTTC
CASSFKTNDKNIQYF
>TRBD1|once|TRBJ2-7|TRBV19
TGTGCCAGTAGTATTGAGGGGGACAGGGCAATCTACGAGCAGTACTTC
CASSIEGDRAIYEQYF
>TRBD2|-|TRBJ2-3|TRBV12-5
TGTGCTAGTGGTTTGGGGACTAGCGGGGGAATTAGCACAGATACGCAGTATTTT
CASGLGTSGGISTDTQYF
>-|-|TRBJ1-1|TRBV5-1
TGCGCCAGCAGATCCCTCCAGGGCGTGAACACTGAAGCTTTCTTT
CASRSLQGVNTEAFF
>-|-|TRBJ1-1|TRBV12-2
TGTGCAAGTCGCCACGGGACACCAACCTGTGTCGCTGAAGCTTTCTTT
CASRHGTPTCVAEAFF
>-|-|TRBJ2-1|TRBV12-5
TGTGCTAGTGGTTCCCGCGTTCAGCAGTTCTTC
CASGSRVQQFF
>TRBD2|once|TRBJ2-2|TRBV19
TGTGCCAGTAAATTCCAGCGGGGCACCGGGGAGCTGTTTTTT
CASKFQRGTGELFF
>-|-|TRBJ2-2|TRBV6-4
TGTGCCAGCAGTGATCAAGGGGTCGGGGAGCTGTTTTTT
CASSDQGVGELFF
>-|-|TRBJ2-2|TRBV30
TGTGCCTCGAGGCGGGGGAACACCGGGGAGCTGTTTTTT
CASRRGNTGELFF
>TRBD1|-|TRBJ1-3|TRBV23-1
TGCGCCAGCAGTCAGACAGGGCGGCTCTCTGGAAACACCATATATTTT
CASSQTGRLSGNTIYF
>TRBD2|-|TRBJ2-2|TRBV29-1
TGCAGCGCCGTCGCGAGCGGGGGGGCTGCTGGGGAGCTGTTTTTT
CSAVASGGAAGELFF
>TRBD1|-|TRBJ2-7|TRBV27
TGTGCCAGCAGTTGGGGACAGGGGACGGAGCAGTACTTC
CASSWGQGTEQYF
>-|-|TRBJ2-5|TRBV5-1
TGCGCCAGCAGCTTGGCCTCTGGCACACAAGAGACCCAGTACTTC
CASSLASGTQETQYF
>-|few|TRBJ2-2|TRBV5-4
TGTGCCAGCAGCTTGAAGCAAAGAATAGGGGAGCTGTTTTTT
CASSLKQRIGELFF
>-|-|TRBJ1-4|TRBV7-9
TGTGCCAGCAGCTTAGTGAACAGCCGTAATGAAAAACTGTTTTTT
CASSLVNSRNEKLFF
>TRBD2|-|TRBJ2-1|TRBV6-5
TGTGCCATCCTGGGGGGGGGAGGGTACAATGAGCAGTTCTTC
CAILGGGGYNEQFF
>-|-|TRBJ2-5|TRBV29-1
TGCAGCGTAGGACAGCACCAAGAGACCCAGTACTTC
CSVGQHQETQYF
>-|-|TRBJ1-4|TRBV18
TGTGCCAGCTCTCAAAGGGGGAGTGCAACTAATGAAAAACTGTTTTTT
CASSQRGSATNEKLFF
>TRBD1|-|TRBJ2-1|TRBV5-1
TGCGCCAGCAGCAGGGACAGGGTTTCCTACAATGAGCAGTTCTTC
CASSRDRVSYNEQFF
>-|-|TRBJ1-2|TRBV4-1
TGCGCCAGCAGCCAAGACCCGGACTATGGCTACACCTTC
CASSQDPDYGYTF